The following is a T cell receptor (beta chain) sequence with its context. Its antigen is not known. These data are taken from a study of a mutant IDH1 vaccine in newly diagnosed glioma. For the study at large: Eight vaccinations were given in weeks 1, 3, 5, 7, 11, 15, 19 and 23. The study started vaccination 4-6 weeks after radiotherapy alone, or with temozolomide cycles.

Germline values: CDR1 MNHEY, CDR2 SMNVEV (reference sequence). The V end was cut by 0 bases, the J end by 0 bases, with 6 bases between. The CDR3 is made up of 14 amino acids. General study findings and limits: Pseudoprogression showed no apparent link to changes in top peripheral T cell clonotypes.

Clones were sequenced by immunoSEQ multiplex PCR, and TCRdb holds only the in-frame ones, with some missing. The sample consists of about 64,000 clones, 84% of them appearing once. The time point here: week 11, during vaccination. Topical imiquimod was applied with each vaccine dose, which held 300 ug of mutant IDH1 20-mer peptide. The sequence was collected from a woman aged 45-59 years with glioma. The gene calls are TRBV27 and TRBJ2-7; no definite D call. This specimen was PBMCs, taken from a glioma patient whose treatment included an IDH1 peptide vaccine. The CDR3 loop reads CASSLSDGSYEQYF. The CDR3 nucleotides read TGTGCCAGCAGTTTATCGGACGGCTCCTACGAGCAGTACTTC.